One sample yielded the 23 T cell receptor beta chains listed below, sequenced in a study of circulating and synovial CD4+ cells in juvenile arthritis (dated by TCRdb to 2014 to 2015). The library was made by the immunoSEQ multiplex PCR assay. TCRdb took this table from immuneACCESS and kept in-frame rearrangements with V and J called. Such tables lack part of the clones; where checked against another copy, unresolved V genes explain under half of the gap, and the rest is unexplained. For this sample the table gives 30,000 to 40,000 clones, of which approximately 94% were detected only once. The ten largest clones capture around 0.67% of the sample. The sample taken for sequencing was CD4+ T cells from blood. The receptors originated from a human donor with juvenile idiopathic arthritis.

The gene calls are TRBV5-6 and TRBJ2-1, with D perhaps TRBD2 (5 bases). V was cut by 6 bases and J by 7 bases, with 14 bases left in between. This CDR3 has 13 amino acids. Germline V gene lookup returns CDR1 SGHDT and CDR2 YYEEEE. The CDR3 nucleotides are TGTGCCAGCAATTCCGGGGTTCCAAATGAGCAGTTCTTC. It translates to CASNSGVPNEQFF. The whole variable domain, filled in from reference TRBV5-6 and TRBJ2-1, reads DAGVTQSPTHLIKTRGQQVTLRCSPKSGHDTVSWYQQALGQGPQFIFQYYEEEERQRGNFPDRFSGHQFPNYSSELNVNALLLGDSALYLCASNSGVPNEQFFGPGTRLTVL.

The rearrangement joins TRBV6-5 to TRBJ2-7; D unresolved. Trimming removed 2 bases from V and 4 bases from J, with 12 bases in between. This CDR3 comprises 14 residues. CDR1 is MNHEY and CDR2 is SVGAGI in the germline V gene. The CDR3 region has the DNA TGTGCCAGCAGTTACCCCCCCTCGAGGTACGAGCAGTACTTC. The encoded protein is CASSYPPSRYEQYF.

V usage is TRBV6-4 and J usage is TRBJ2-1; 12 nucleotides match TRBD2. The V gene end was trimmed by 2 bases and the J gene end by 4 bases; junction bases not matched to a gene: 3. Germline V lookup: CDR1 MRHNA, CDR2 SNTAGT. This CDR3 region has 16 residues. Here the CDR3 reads CASSDRTSGEYNEQFF. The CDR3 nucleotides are TGTGCCAGCAGTGACCGGACTAGCGGGGAGTACAATGAGCAGTTCTTC.

The DNA for the CDR3 is TGTGCCAGCGAGTCGGGGACTCAAAATGAGCAGTTCTTC. Its translation is CASESGTQNEQFF. The V gene is TRBV7-2, the J gene TRBJ2-1; tentatively, D is TRBD2 (6 bases). The germline V and J ends were trimmed by 8 bases and 7 bases, with 15 bases remaining between them. Germline V gene lookup returns CDR1 SGHTA and CDR2 FQGNSA. The CDR3 covers 13 residues.

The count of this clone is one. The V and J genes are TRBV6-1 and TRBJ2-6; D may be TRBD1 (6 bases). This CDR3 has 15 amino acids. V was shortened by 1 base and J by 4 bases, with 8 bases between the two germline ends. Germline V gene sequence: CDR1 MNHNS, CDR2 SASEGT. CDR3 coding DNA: TGTGCCAGCAGTGAAGGGCAGGGGGGGGCCAACGTCCTGACTTTC. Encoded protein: CASSEGQGGANVLTF.

The CDR3 bases are TGTGCCTGGAGTGACGGGATCCACCCCGGTTGGGAGCAGTACTTC. It encodes CAWSDGIHPGWEQYF. The chain employs TRBV30 and TRBJ2-5, with D possibly being TRBD2 (5 bases). The CDR3 is made up of 15 amino acids. The germline V and J ends were trimmed by 1 base and 11 bases, with 23 bases remaining between them. The V gene's germline CDR1 is GTSNPN and CDR2 SVGIG (reference sequence).

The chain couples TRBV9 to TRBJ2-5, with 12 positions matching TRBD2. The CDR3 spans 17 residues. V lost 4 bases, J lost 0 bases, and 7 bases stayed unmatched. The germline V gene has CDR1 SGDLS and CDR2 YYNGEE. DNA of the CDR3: TGTGCCAGCAGCACGCGGACTAGCGGGATGTACCAAGAGACCCAGTACTTC. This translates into CASSTRTSGMYQETQYF.

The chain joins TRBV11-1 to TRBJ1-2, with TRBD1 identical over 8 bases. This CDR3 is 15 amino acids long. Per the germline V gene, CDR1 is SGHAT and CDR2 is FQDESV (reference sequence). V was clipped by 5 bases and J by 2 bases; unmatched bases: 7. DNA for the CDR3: TGTGCCAGCAGCGACTACAGGGGGGGCAACTATGGCTACACCTTC. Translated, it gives CASSDYRGGNYGYTF.

The CDR3, as DNA: TGTGCCAGCAGCTTAGGTAGCGGGGGGGAAGAGACCCAGTACTTC. Residues: CASSLGSGGEETQYF. V gene TRBV7-9 combines with J gene TRBJ2-5; TRBD2 matches 11 bases. Losses at the gene ends were 1 base for V and 3 bases for J; bases not matched to a gene: 1. The CDR3 covers 15 residues. Germline V gene lookup returns CDR1 SEHNR and CDR2 FQNEAQ (reference sequence).

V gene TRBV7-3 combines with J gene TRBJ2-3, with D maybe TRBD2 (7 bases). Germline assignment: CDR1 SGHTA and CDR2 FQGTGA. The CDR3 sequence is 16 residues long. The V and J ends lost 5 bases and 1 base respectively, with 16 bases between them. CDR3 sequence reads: CASSLGGRGGTDTQYF. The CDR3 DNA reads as TGTGCCAGCAGCCTAGGGGGACGGGGGGGCACAGATACGCAGTATTTT.

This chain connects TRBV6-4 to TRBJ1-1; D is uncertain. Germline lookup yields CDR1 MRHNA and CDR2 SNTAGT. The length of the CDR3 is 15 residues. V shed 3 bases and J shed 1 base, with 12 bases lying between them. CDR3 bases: TGTGCCAGCAGTGAGAATTCCATGAGGAACACTGAAGCTTTCTTT. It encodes CASSENSMRNTEAFF.

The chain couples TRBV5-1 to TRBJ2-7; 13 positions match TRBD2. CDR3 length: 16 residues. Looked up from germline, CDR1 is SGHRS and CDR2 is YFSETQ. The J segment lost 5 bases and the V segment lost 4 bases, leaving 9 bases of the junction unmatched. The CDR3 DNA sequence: TGCGCCAGCAGCGTCCCGGGACTAGCGGGGCTGAACGAGCAGTACTTC. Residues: CASSVPGLAGLNEQYF.

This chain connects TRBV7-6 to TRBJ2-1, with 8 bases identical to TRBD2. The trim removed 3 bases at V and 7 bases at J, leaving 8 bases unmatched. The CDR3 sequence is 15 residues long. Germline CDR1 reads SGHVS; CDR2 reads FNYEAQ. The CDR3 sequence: CASSFAGGVTNEQFF. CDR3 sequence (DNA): TGTGCCAGCAGCTTCGCCGGGGGGGTAACGAATGAGCAGTTCTTC.

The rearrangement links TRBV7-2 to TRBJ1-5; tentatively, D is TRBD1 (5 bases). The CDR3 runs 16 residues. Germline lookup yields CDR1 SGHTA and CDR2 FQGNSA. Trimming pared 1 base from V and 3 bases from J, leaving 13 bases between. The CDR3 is CASSLDPGGTNQPQHF. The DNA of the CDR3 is TGTGCCAGCAGCTTAGACCCCGGCGGGACCAATCAGCCCCAGCATTTT.

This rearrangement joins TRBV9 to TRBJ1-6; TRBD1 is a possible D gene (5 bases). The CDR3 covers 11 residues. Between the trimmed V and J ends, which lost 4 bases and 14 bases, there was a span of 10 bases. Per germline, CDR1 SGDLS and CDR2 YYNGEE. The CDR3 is CASSRRGALHF. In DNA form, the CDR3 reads TGTGCCAGCAGCCGGCGGGGGGCCCTCCACTTT. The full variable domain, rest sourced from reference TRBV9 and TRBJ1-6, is DSGVTQTPKHLITATGQRVTLRCSPRSGDLSVYWYQQSLDQGLQFLIQYYNGEERAKGNILERFSAQQFPDLHSELNLSSLELGDSALYFCASSRRGALHFGNGTRLTVT.

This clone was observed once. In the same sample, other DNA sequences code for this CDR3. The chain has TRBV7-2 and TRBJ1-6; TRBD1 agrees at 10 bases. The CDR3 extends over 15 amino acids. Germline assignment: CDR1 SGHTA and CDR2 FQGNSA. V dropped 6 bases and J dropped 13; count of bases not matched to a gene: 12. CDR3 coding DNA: TGTGCCAGCAGGCCTCGACAGGGGGCAAGTTCCCCCCTCCACTTT. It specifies CASRPRQGASSPLHF.

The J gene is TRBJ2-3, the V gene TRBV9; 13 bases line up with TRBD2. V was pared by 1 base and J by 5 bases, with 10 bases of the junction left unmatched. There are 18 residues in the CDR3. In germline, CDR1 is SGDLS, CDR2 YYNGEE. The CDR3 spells CASSVTSGGARGLDTQYF. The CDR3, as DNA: TGTGCCAGCAGCGTAACTAGCGGGGGGGCCCGGGGGTTAGATACGCAGTATTTT.

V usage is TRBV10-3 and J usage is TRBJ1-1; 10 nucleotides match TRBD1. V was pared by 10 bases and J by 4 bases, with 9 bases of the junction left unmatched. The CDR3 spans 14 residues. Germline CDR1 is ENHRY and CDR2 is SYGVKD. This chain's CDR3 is CATQTGGLSTEAFF. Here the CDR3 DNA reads TGTGCCACCCAGACAGGGGGCTTGAGCACTGAAGCTTTCTTT.

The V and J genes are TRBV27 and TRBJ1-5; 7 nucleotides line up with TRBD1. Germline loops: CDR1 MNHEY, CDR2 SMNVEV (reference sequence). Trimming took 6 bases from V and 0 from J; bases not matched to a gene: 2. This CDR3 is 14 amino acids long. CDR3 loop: CASRDRNSNQPQHF. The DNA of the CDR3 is TGTGCCAGCAGGGACAGGAATAGCAATCAGCCCCAGCATTTT.

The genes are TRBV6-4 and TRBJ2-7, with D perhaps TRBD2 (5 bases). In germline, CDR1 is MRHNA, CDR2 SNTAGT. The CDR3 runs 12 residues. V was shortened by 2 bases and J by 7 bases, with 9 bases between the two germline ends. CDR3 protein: CASSDPGEEQYF. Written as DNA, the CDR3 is TGTGCCAGCAGTGACCCCGGGGAGGAGCAGTACTTC.

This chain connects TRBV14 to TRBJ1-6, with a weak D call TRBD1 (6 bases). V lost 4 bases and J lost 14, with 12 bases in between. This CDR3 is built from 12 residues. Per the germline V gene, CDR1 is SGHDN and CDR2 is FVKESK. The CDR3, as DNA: TGTGCCAGCAGCCCACAGGGCAGCACCCTCCACTTT. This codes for CASSPQGSTLHF.

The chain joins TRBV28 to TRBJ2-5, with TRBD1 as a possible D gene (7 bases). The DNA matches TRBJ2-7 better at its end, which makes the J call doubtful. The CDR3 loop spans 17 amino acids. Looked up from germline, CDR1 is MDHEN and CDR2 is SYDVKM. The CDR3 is CASSSRTGRGLAYEQYF. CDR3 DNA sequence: TGTGCCAGCAGTTCGAGGACAGGCCGGGGGTTGGCCTACGAGCAGTACTTC.

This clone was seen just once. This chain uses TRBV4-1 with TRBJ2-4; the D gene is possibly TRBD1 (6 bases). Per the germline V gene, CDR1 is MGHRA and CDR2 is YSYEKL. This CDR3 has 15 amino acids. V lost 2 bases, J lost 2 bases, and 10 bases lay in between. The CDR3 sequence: CASSQPTGSKNIQYF. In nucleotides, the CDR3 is TGCGCCAGCAGCCAACCGACAGGTTCCAAAAACATTCAGTACTTC.